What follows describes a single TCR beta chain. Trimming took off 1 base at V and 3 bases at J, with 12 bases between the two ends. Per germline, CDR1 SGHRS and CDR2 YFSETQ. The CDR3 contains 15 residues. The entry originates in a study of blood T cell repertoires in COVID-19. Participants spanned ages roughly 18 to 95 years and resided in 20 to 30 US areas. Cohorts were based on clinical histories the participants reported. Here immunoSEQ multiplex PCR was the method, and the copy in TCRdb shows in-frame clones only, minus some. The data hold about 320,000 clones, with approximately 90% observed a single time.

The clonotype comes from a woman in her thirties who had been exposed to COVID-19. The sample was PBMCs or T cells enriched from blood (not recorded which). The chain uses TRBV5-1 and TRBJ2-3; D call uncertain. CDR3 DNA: TGCGCCAGCAGCTTGCAACCCACCCGGACAGATACGCAGTATTTT. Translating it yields CASSLQPTRTDTQYF. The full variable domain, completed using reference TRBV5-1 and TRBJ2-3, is KAGVTQTPRYLIKTRGQQVTLSCSPISGHRSVSWYQQTPGQGLQFLFEYFSETQRNKGNFPGRFSGRQFSNSRSEMNVSTLELGDSALYLCASSLQPTRTDTQYFGPGTRLTVL.